The clone carrying this T cell receptor (beta chain) was recorded a few times. Methods used by the authors: From reference gene primer amplification, estimates of nucleated cell counts were derived. Data came from immunoSEQ multiplex PCR; TCRdb stores just in-frame clones and leaves some out. V, J and clone size derive from that table, while D and trimming were established from the DNA sequence. The table records 230,000 or so clones, about 91% of them present only once. The sample is drawn from a study of blood T cell repertoires in COVID-19. Turning to the study itself: T cells, B-cell-depleted T cells, or PBMCs provided the cDNA or gDNA that served as material.

Participants were placed into cohorts based on the clinical history they reported. The TCR sequence derives from a woman aged 45-65 years with acute COVID-19. Sequencing was done on a sample of PBMCs or T cells enriched from blood (not recorded which).

DNA of the CDR3: TGTGCCAGCAGTTTATCTACATATAGGGGGGGAAGGGGCACTGAAGCTTTCTTT. Translating it yields CASSLSTYRGGRGTEAFF. The chain employs TRBV28 and TRBJ1-1; TRBD1 might be the D (6 bases). The CDR3 runs 18 residues. V was cut by 1 base and J by 4 bases, with 22 bases left in between. CDR1 and CDR2 (germline): MDHEN, SYDVKM. Supplemented by reference TRBV28 and TRBJ1-1, the full variable domain reads DVKVTQSSRYLVKRTGEKVFLECVQDMDHENMFWYRQDPGLGLRLIYFSYDVKMKEKGDIPEGYSVSREKKERFSLILESASTNQTSMYLCASSLSTYRGGRGTEAFFGQGTRLTVV.